Presented here are 30 T cell receptor beta chains from one specimen sequenced in a study of PD-L1 blockade in urothelial cancer. Time point described: peripheral blood 6 weeks after treatment start. The method was immunoSEQ multiplex PCR; TCRdb's version includes in-frame clones alone and lacks a portion of them. Here the sample spans about 120,000 clones, about 89% being singletons. Sequencing used PBMCs, obtained around atezolizumab (anti-PD-L1) treatment. The receptors come from a man aged 55-75 years with urothelial cancer.

This clone was counted a single time. In DNA form, the CDR3 reads TGTGCTAGTGGTTTGGTGGGGGGAAACAATGAGCAGTTCTTC. It translates to CASGLVGGNNEQFF. The chain recombines TRBV12-5 with TRBJ2-1; maybe TRBD2 (6 bases). V was shortened by 0 bases and J by 5 bases, with 8 bases between the two germline ends. From germline, CDR1 is LGHNT and CDR2 FRNRAP. This CDR3 is 14 amino acids long.

The CDR3 here is CAINPGQGNYGYTF. In DNA, the CDR3 is TGTGCCATCAATCCGGGACAGGGAAACTATGGCTACACCTTC. This chain connects TRBV28 to TRBJ1-2; the match to TRBD1 covers 9 bases. Germline CDR1 is MDHEN and CDR2 is SYDVKM. The trim removed 10 bases at V and 2 bases at J, leaving 8 bases unmatched. The CDR3 runs 14 residues.

There are a few counts of this clone. V usage is TRBV19 and J usage is TRBJ2-7; 9 bases align to TRBD1. CDR3 size: 14 residues. The trim removed 7 bases at V and 1 base at J, leaving 5 bases unmatched. Germline V lookup: CDR1 LNHDA, CDR2 SQIVND (reference sequence). CDR3 DNA sequence: TGTGCCAGTATCTCCGGGACAGGGTCCTACGAGCAGTACTTC. This encodes CASISGTGSYEQYF.

The chain is built from TRBV4-1 and TRBJ2-1; no firm D call. Per germline, CDR1 MGHRA and CDR2 YSYEKL. This CDR3 has 13 amino acids. The germline V and J ends were trimmed by 1 base and 10 bases, with 11 bases remaining between them. The CDR3 reads CASSQVGRPEQFF. The CDR3 region has the DNA TGCGCCAGCAGCCAAGTGGGCCGACCGGAGCAGTTCTTC.

J is TRBJ1-2 and V is TRBV7-2; no clear D. The CDR3 totals 15 residues. The ends were cut back, 1 base at V and 8 bases at J, with 17 bases in the middle. Germline CDR1 SGHTA, CDR2 FQGNSA. The DNA for the CDR3 is TGTGCCAGCAGCTTAGGGCCAGGCGGGTCTGAGGGCTACACCTTC. Translating gives CASSLGPGGSEGYTF.

This chain joins TRBV28 and TRBJ2-3; the D gene is possibly TRBD2 (6 bases). Germline CDR1 and CDR2: MDHEN and SYDVKM. V dropped 5 bases and J dropped 8 bases, with 11 bases sitting between them. This CDR3 contains 12 residues. The CDR3 loop reads CASSGGSGTQYF. CDR3 coding DNA: TGTGCCAGCAGTGGGGGGTCAGGTACGCAGTATTTT.

In DNA form, the CDR3 reads TGTGCCAGCAGCGGGGGACAGAGTTCTAACTATGGCTACACCTTC. This sequence encodes CASSGGQSSNYGYTF. The chain couples TRBV7-9 to TRBJ1-2; 7 bases agree with TRBD1. Germline CDR1 is SEHNR and CDR2 is FQNEAQ (reference sequence). The ends lost 5 bases at V and 0 bases at J; junction bases unmatched: 6. The length of the CDR3 is 15 residues. Full variable domain (missing parts from reference TRBV7-9 and TRBJ1-2): DTGVSQNPRHKITKRGQNVTFRCDPISEHNRLYWYRQTLGQGPEFLTYFQNEAQLEKSRLLSDRFSAERPKGSFSTLEIQRTEQGDSAMYLCASSGGQSSNYGYTFGSGTRLTVV.

The chain recombines TRBV27 with TRBJ2-7; the D is unclear. V lost 2 bases, J lost 6 bases, and 11 bases lay in between. CDR1 MNHEY and CDR2 SMNVEV come from the germline V gene (reference sequence). This CDR3 is built from 13 residues. CDR3: CASSLTARAEQYF. In nucleotides, the CDR3 is TGTGCCAGCAGTTTAACAGCCCGAGCCGAGCAGTACTTC.

This chain uses TRBV28 with TRBJ2-2; 14 bases fit TRBD2. The V and J ends lost 5 bases and 6 bases, in that order; junction bases with no gene match: 5. This CDR3 region has 16 residues. CDR1 is MDHEN, CDR2 SYDVKM, per germline. CDR3 nucleotide sequence: TGTGCCAGCAGTCACCCGGGACTAGCGGGAGCCGGGGAGCTGTTTTTT. Translating gives CASSHPGLAGAGELFF.

The rearrangement links TRBV7-6 to TRBJ2-5, with D possibly matching TRBD2 (5 bases). The CDR3 is made up of 13 amino acids. V was clipped by 3 bases and J by 9 bases, with 14 bases between them. CDR1 SGHVS and CDR2 FNYEAQ come from the germline V gene. The DNA for the CDR3 is TGTGCCAGCAGCTTGTGGGGAGCCGCAGCCCAGTACTTC. Its translation: CASSLWGAAAQYF.

This chain connects TRBV11-3 to TRBJ2-7; 8 nucleotides match TRBD1. Germline V lookup: CDR1 SGHNT, CDR2 YENEEA. The V gene end was trimmed by 5 bases and the J gene end by 5 bases; junction bases not matched to a gene: 11. This CDR3 contains 15 residues. CDR3: CASSPGQGFGHEQYF. The CDR3 region has the DNA TGTGCCAGCAGCCCCGGACAGGGTTTTGGCCACGAGCAGTACTTC.

The J gene is TRBJ1-3, the V gene TRBV7-9, with a possible D match to TRBD1 (6 bases). Trimming left V 11 bases short and J 2 bases short, with 13 bases between. The CDR3 has 13 residues. Germline loops: CDR1 SEHNR, CDR2 FQNEAQ (reference sequence). CDR3 protein: CAVRTGTGNTIYF. The CDR3 nucleotides are TGTGCCGTTCGTACAGGGACTGGAAACACCATATATTTT.

V gene TRBV12-5 combines with J gene TRBJ2-5; 12 bases fit TRBD2. The J segment lost 2 bases and the V segment lost 6 bases, leaving 7 bases of the junction unmatched. The CDR3 covers 16 residues. CDR1 and CDR2 from the germline V gene are LGHNT and FRNRAP. The CDR3 region has the DNA TGTGCTAGTGGGTCACCTAGCGGGGGGGCGCAAGAGACCCAGTACTTC. Protein product: CASGSPSGGAQETQYF.

The chain uses TRBV5-1 and TRBJ2-7; TRBD1 might be the D (5 bases). Germline V gene data show CDR1 as SGHRS and CDR2 as YFSETQ. Trimming pared 0 bases from V and 0 bases from J, leaving 7 bases between. This CDR3 has 14 amino acids. CDR3 sequence reads: CASSLGGSSYEQYF. In nucleotides, the CDR3 is TGCGCCAGCAGCTTGGGGGGCAGCTCCTACGAGCAGTACTTC.

The chain links TRBV7-2 to TRBJ2-3; D is unresolved. CDR1 is SGHTA, CDR2 FQGNSA, per germline. Trimming cost V 4 bases and J 6 bases, with 8 bases left between them. The CDR3 covers 12 residues. CDR3 nucleotides: TGTGCCAGCAGCTCCCCTTCGGATACGCAGTATTTT. Encoded protein: CASSSPSDTQYF.

The chain carries TRBV9 and TRBJ2-7; D possibly corresponds to TRBD2 (5 bases). V dropped 4 bases and J dropped 4 bases, with 9 bases sitting between them. CDR1 and CDR2 (germline): SGDLS, YYNGEE. The CDR3 length is 12 residues. The DNA of the CDR3 is TGTGCCAGCAGCTCCGGGGAATACGAGCAGTACTTC. This sequence encodes CASSSGEYEQYF. Full variable domain (remainder filled in from reference TRBV9 and TRBJ2-7): DSGVTQTPKHLITATGQRVTLRCSPRSGDLSVYWYQQSLDQGLQFLIQYYNGEERAKGNILERFSAQQFPDLHSELNLSSLELGDSALYFCASSSGEYEQYFGPGTRLTVT.

The chain links TRBV5-3 to TRBJ1-6; TRBD1 aligns across 9 bases. TRBV5-3 is given ORF status, its function remaining uncertain. The junction had 3 bases not matched to a gene; V was cut back by 0 bases and J by 8 bases. The CDR3 consists of 15 residues. The CDR3 nucleotides are TGTGCCAGAAGCTTGGTTAGGACAGGGGATTCACCCCTCCACTTT. This gives the protein CARSLVRTGDSPLHF.

The gene calls are TRBV19 and TRBJ1-3, with D tentatively TRBD1 (5 bases). CDR1 and CDR2 (germline): LNHDA, SQIVND (reference sequence). CDR3 size: 13 residues. The ends were cut back, 9 bases at V and 8 bases at J, with 17 bases in the middle. CDR3 sequence: CASRPDGGDTIYF. The CDR3 nucleotides read TGTGCCAGCCGCCCTGACGGGGGGGACACCATATATTTT.

V usage is TRBV6-1 and J usage is TRBJ2-3, with 7 bases matching TRBD1. The V and J ends lost 3 bases and 3 bases, in that order; junction bases with no gene match: 12. The germline V gene has CDR1 MNHNS and CDR2 SASEGT. This CDR3 has 17 residues. CDR3 residues: CASSDFLGTVFTDTQYF. CDR3 DNA: TGTGCCAGCAGTGACTTTTTGGGGACAGTATTTACAGATACGCAGTATTTT.

This chain joins TRBV27 and TRBJ1-4, with D tentatively TRBD1 (6 bases). The CDR3 length is 15 residues. V was pared by 5 bases and J by 7 bases, with 17 bases between. Germline V gene data show CDR1 as MNHEY and CDR2 as SMNVEV (reference sequence). The CDR3, as DNA: TGTGCCAGCAGTCTGGGGGCAGGCCTTTTTGAAAAACTGTTTTTT. This encodes CASSLGAGLFEKLFF.

V is TRBV28 and J is TRBJ1-4; 9 bases are shared with TRBD1. This CDR3 region has 15 residues. Germline-derived CDR1 and CDR2 are MDHEN and SYDVKM. V lost 2 bases to trimming and J lost 4 bases; unmatched junction nucleotides: 2. The DNA for the CDR3 is TGTGCCAGCAGTTTAAGGACAGGGGATAATGAAAAACTGTTTTTT. Amino acids: CASSLRTGDNEKLFF.

This clone was seen a handful of times. The rearrangement uses TRBV10-1 and TRBJ1-2, with D possibly TRBD1 on 5 matching bases. V lost 2 bases to trimming and J lost 10 bases, with 23 bases between them. The CDR3 runs to 16 residues. CDR1 is WNHNN, CDR2 SYGVQD, per germline (reference sequence). The CDR3 nucleotides are TGCGCCAGCAGTGAGAGGTGGGGGATGGGGCGGAGGGCCTACACCTTC. Protein product: CASSERWGMGRRAYTF.

Only a few counts were recorded for this clone. The rearrangement joins TRBV2 to TRBJ2-3, with 8 bases lining up with TRBD1. Germline loops: CDR1 SNHLY, CDR2 FYNNEI. The CDR3 is made up of 16 amino acids. J gave up 3 bases and V 4 bases, and 9 bases lay outside the gene matches. The CDR3 DNA follows: TGTGCCAGCAGTGGCCGGACAGGGTACGGGACAGATACGCAGTATTTT. It is translated as CASSGRTGYGTDTQYF.

This chain connects TRBV28 to TRBJ2-1, with TRBD2 matching 13 bases. The V gene's germline CDR1 is MDHEN and CDR2 SYDVKM. V lost 6 bases to trimming and J lost 5 bases; unmatched junction nucleotides: 4. The CDR3 has 15 amino acids. CDR3 DNA sequence: TGTGCCAGCAGCACGGGACTAGCGGGGCACAATGAGCAGTTCTTC. Protein product: CASSTGLAGHNEQFF.

Remarks on this clone: The same CDR3 arises from other DNA sequences in this sample as well. The gene calls are TRBV2 and TRBJ1-4, with TRBD1 matching 8 bases. The germline CDR1 and CDR2 sequences are SNHLY and FYNNEI. V shed 1 base and J 7 bases; nucleotides not matched to a gene: 2. The CDR3 consists of 14 residues. CDR3 sequence reads: CASSEGTGREKLFF. The CDR3, as DNA: TGTGCCAGCAGTGAAGGGACAGGGCGTGAAAAACTGTTTTTT.

The rearrangement links TRBV7-3 to TRBJ2-4; weak D call: TRBD2 (6 bases). Per germline, CDR1 SGHTA and CDR2 FQGTGA. The CDR3 covers 13 residues. Trimming stripped 5 bases from V and 9 bases from J, with 14 bases between. CDR3 DNA sequence: TGTGCCAGCAGCCCCCGCGGGGATGGCATTCAGTACTTC. It is translated as CASSPRGDGIQYF.

This sequence joins TRBV7-9 and TRBJ2-7; a possible D gene is TRBD2 (5 bases). The germline gives CDR1 SEHNR, CDR2 FQNEAQ (reference sequence). Between the trimmed V and J ends, which lost 0 bases and 2 bases, there was a span of 5 bases. The CDR3 is made up of 13 amino acids. The CDR3 bases are TGTGCCAGCAGCTTAGCCGGGACCTACGAGCAGTACTTC. Protein: CASSLAGTYEQYF.

The sample holds one count of this clone. CDR3 sequence (DNA): TGCGCCAGCAGCCGACACATACGCAACGGGGTAACTGAAGCTTTCTTT. It codes for CASSRHIRNGVTEAFF. The rearrangement joins TRBV5-1 to TRBJ1-1; no clear D gene. The CDR3 totals 16 residues. CDR1 and CDR2 (germline): SGHRS, YFSETQ. Trimming removed 4 bases at V and 5 bases at J, with 21 bases between.

The V gene is TRBV5-6, the J gene TRBJ1-6; 8 positions agree with TRBD1. The CDR3 has 15 amino acids. Germline CDR1 is SGHDT and CDR2 is YYEEEE. The junction had 4 bases not matched to a gene; V was cut back by 0 bases and J by 8 bases. The CDR3 sequence: CASSLATGVDSPLHF. The DNA for the CDR3 is TGTGCCAGCAGCTTGGCGACAGGGGTAGATTCACCCCTCCACTTT.

The chain recombines TRBV5-6 with TRBJ2-7; a possible D gene is TRBD2 (6 bases). CDR1 is SGHDT, CDR2 YYEEEE, per germline. V shed 7 bases and J shed 1 base, with 12 bases lying between them. CDR3 length equals 13 residues. CDR3 sequence reads: CASGLAPSYEQYF. CDR3 DNA: TGTGCCAGCGGGCTAGCGCCTTCCTACGAGCAGTACTTC.